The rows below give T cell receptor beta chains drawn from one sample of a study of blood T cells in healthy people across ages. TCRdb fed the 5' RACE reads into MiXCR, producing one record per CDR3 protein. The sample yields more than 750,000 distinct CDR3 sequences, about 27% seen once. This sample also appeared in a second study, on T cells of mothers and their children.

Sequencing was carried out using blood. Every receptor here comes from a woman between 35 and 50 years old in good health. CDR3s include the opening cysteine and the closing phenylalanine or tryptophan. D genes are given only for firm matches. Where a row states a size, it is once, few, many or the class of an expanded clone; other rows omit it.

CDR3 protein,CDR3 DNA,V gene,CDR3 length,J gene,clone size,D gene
CASSQELFSYNEQFF,TGCGCCAGCAGCCAAGAACTCTTCTCCTACAATGAGCAGTTCTTC,TRBV4-3,15,TRBJ2-1,.,.
CSAKGEGVGLAPETQYF,TGCAGTGCCAAAGGAGAAGGGGTGGGACTAGCCCCAGAGACCCAGTACTTC,TRBV20-1,17,TRBJ2-5,many,TRBD2
CASSTPSTGAGSSYNEQFF,TGTGCCAGTAGTACACCATCGACCGGTGCAGGGAGCTCCTACAATGAGCAGTTCTTC,TRBV19,19,TRBJ2-1,few,.
CAWTLQGTEAQYF,TGTGCCTGGACTCTACAGGGTACGGAGGCCCAGTACTTC,TRBV30,13,TRBJ2-7,.,.
CSARTSGGEDEQFF,TGCAGTGCCAGGACTAGCGGGGGTGAGGATGAGCAGTTCTTC,TRBV20-1,14,TRBJ2-1,.,TRBD2
CASRVVAGSTDTQYF,TGCGCCAGCAGGGTGGTAGCGGGGAGCACAGATACGCAGTATTTT,TRBV5-1,15,TRBJ2-3,.,TRBD2
CANSPGTTFGDEQFF,TGCGCCAACAGCCCCGGGACAACCTTCGGCGATGAGCAGTTCTTC,TRBV5-1,15,TRBJ2-1,.,.
CASSYGALYETQYF,TGTGCCAGCAGTTACGGGGCCCTGTACGAGACCCAGTACTTC,TRBV6-5,14,TRBJ2-5,.,.
CASGTNGNYGYTF,TGTGCCAGCGGGACAAATGGGAACTATGGCTACACCTTC,TRBV2,13,TRBJ1-2,few,.
CASRGGGYSNQPQHF,TGTGCCAGCAGGGGCGGGGGGTATAGCAATCAGCCCCAGCATTTT,TRBV27,15,TRBJ1-5,few,.
CASSLGVSPGNEQYF,TGTGCCAGCAGCTTAGGAGTCTCCCCAGGGAACGAGCAGTACTTC,TRBV7-2,15,TRBJ2-7,many,.
CASSFLRGDREETQYF,TGCGCCAGCAGCTTTCTTAGGGGGGACAGGGAAGAGACCCAGTACTTC,TRBV5-1,16,TRBJ2-5,few,TRBD1
CSARQASSYEQYF,TGCAGTGCTAGACAGGCTAGCTCCTACGAGCAGTACTTC,TRBV20-1,13,TRBJ2-7,.,.
CASSPYNYGYTF,TGTGCCAGCAGCCCATACAACTATGGCTACACCTTC,TRBV11-2,12,TRBJ1-2,many,.
CASSLSFSGGDSEQFF,TGTGCCAGCAGTTTATCGTTTAGCGGGGGTGACAGTGAGCAGTTCTTC,TRBV27,16,TRBJ2-1,many,TRBD2
CASSQTTGQGSNQPQHF,TGTGCCAGCAGCCAAACGACAGGGCAAGGAAGCAATCAGCCCCAGCATTTT,TRBV3-1,17,TRBJ1-5,.,TRBD1
CASSHHAKGDKGGSTNHGYTF,TGTGCCAGCAGCCACCACGCGAAAGGGGATAAAGGGGGGTCCACCAACCATGGCTACACCTTC,TRBV27,21,TRBJ1-2,.,.
CASSDPRGQETQYF,TGTGCCAGCAGCGACCCCCGAGGTCAAGAGACCCAGTACTTC,TRBV9,14,TRBJ2-5,few,.
CASSEVSSYEQYF,TGCGCCAGTTCGGAGGTTAGCTCCTACGAGCAGTACTTC,TRBV5-1,13,TRBJ2-7,.,.
CASTRTPILVTQYF,TGTGCCAGCACCAGGACACCCATTCTGGTTACGCAGTATTTT,TRBV12-3/TRBV12-4,14,TRBJ2-3,.,.
CASSRDSRGKLFF,TGTGCCAGCAGTCGGGACAGCAGGGGAAAACTGTTTTTT,TRBV9,13,TRBJ1-4,.,TRBD1
CASSPGHVNTEAFF,TGTGCCAGCAGCCCGGGACATGTGAACACTGAAGCTTTCTTT,TRBV13,14,TRBJ1-1,.,.
CASSLVAWGFDNEQFF,TGTGCCAGCAGCTTAGTAGCCTGGGGGTTCGACAATGAGCAGTTCTTC,TRBV7-9,16,TRBJ2-1,.,.
CATTKGGETQYF,TGTGCCACTACGAAAGGAGGCGAGACCCAGTACTTC,TRBV6-4,12,TRBJ2-5,many,.
CASSPLGVQGGELFF,TGTGCCAGCAGCCCCCTGGGGGTCCAGGGCGGGGAACTGTTTTTT,TRBV7-9,15,TRBJ1-4,.,.
CASSQVKRGRYNEQFF,TGTGCCAGCAGCCAAGTGAAGCGGGGGAGGTACAATGAGCAGTTCTTC,TRBV3-1,16,TRBJ2-1,many,TRBD2
CASSGQGVVAKNIQYF,TGTGCCAGCAGTGGCCAGGGGGTCGTCGCCAAAAACATTCAGTACTTC,TRBV28,16,TRBJ2-4,.,TRBD1
CASSYGDRGVVSYNSPLHF,TGTGCCAGCAGTTACGGGGACAGGGGAGTGGTCTCCTATAATTCACCCCTCCACTTT,TRBV6-5,19,TRBJ1-6,few,TRBD1
CASSLAVGHYEQYF,TGCGCCAGCAGCTTGGCAGTAGGCCACTACGAGCAGTACTTC,TRBV5-1,14,TRBJ2-7,.,.
CATSDSVGGAGELFF,TGTGCCACCAGTGATTCGGTAGGGGGTGCCGGGGAGCTGTTTTTT,TRBV24-1,15,TRBJ2-2,.,.
CASRDSGANVLTF,TGTGCCAGCCGCGACTCTGGGGCCAACGTCCTGACTTTC,TRBV14,13,TRBJ2-6,many,.
CATSDLIDTQYF,TGTGCCACCAGTGATTTGATAGATACGCAGTATTTT,TRBV24-1,12,TRBJ2-3,.,.
CASRGGTSGARSSYEQYF,TGTGCCAGCAGGGGGGGGACTAGCGGGGCCAGAAGCTCCTACGAGCAGTACTTC,TRBV6-4,18,TRBJ2-7,few,TRBD2
CASSLRGAAEQYF,TGTGCCAGCAGCTTGCGGGGGGCGGCCGAGCAGTACTTC,TRBV5-6,13,TRBJ2-7,.,.
CSASAGFYEQYF,TGCAGTGCTAGTGCAGGGTTCTACGAGCAGTACTTC,TRBV20-1,12,TRBJ2-7,many,.
CASSVATGASGGYNEQFF,TGTGCCAGCAGCGTAGCTACCGGGGCTAGCGGGGGGTACAATGAGCAGTTCTTC,TRBV9,18,TRBJ2-1,few,TRBD2
CASSQQGSQYF,TGTGCCAGCAGCCAACAGGGTTCGCAGTATTTT,TRBV7-3,11,TRBJ2-3,few,.
CSARRGEETQYF,TGCAGTGCTAGAAGGGGCGAAGAGACCCAGTACTTC,TRBV20-1,12,TRBJ2-5,few,.
CSARPLGWGQETQYF,TGCAGTGCTAGGCCCCTGGGCTGGGGCCAGGAGACCCAGTACTTC,TRBV20-1,15,TRBJ2-5,.,.
CSTRDPLRSHYGYTF,TGCAGTACTAGAGACCCCCTAAGGAGTCACTATGGCTACACCTTC,TRBV20-1,15,TRBJ1-2,few,.
CAWSRGQNYNEQFF,TGTGCCTGGAGTCGAGGACAAAACTACAATGAGCAGTTCTTC,TRBV30,14,TRBJ2-1,few,.
CASSQAAGAQGIQYF,TGTGCCAGCAGCCAAGCGGCGGGGGCTCAGGGCATTCAGTACTTC,TRBV3-1,15,TRBJ2-4,few,.
CASSSDRGLGRTDTQYF,TGTGCCAGCAGCTCCGACAGGGGGCTTGGCCGCACAGATACGCAGTATTTT,TRBV7-2,17,TRBJ2-3,.,TRBD1
CASSPRTTPDTQYF,TGTGCCAGCAGTCCCCGGACTACCCCGGATACGCAGTATTTT,TRBV27,14,TRBJ2-3,many,.
CASSRSGPGGYGYTF,TGTGCCAGCAGCCGATCCGGGCCGGGAGGCTATGGCTACACCTTC,TRBV2,15,TRBJ1-2,few,.
CASSDPDPSLGKQYF,TGTGCCAGCAGTGACCCGGACCCCTCGCTCGGGAAGCAGTACTTC,TRBV6-2/TRBV6-3,15,TRBJ2-7,.,.